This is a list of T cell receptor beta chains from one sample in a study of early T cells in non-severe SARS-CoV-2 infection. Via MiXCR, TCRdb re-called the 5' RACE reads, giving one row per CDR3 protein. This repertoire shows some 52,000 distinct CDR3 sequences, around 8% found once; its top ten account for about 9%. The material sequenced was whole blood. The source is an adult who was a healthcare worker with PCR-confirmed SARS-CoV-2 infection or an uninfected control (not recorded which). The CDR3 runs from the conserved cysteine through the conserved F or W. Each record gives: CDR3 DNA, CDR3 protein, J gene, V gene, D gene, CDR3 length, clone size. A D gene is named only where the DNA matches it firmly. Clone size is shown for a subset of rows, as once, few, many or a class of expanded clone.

TGCAGCGTTGAAACCGGTCCCTACGAGCAGTACTTC	CSVETGPYEQYF	TRBJ2-7	TRBV29-1	-	12	few
TGTGCCAGTAGCAGAGTTCCCTCCTACGAGCAGTACTTC	CASSRVPSYEQYF	TRBJ2-7	TRBV19	-	13	-
TGTGCCAGCAGCGCAGGACGGTATGGCTACACCTTC	CASSAGRYGYTF	TRBJ1-2	TRBV11-3	-	12	many
TGTGCCAGTGACAGGGTGGCCGGGGAGCTGTTTTTT	CASDRVAGELFF	TRBJ2-2	TRBV19	TRBD1	12	-
TGTGCCAGCAGTAGCCGTGTGGCAGGCCCTGAAGCTTTCTTT	CASSSRVAGPEAFF	TRBJ1-1	TRBV12-3/TRBV12-4	-	14	few
TGTGCCAGCAGCCAGGTCCAGGGGGTCCGCTCCTACGAGCAGTACTTC	CASSQVQGVRSYEQYF	TRBJ2-7	TRBV3-1	TRBD1	16	few
TGCGCCAGCAGCCAGAAGCTTGCCGGGGAGCTGTTTTTT	CASSQKLAGELFF	TRBJ2-2	TRBV5-1	-	13	-
TGTGCCAGCAGCCGAGACTACGGTGGGGAGCTGTTTTTT	CASSRDYGGELFF	TRBJ2-2	TRBV7-6	-	13	few
TGTGCCAGTACCCTCTCGACAGCTGGGGCCAACGTCCTGACTTTC	CASTLSTAGANVLTF	TRBJ2-6	TRBV19	-	15	few
TGTGCCAGCAGCCAAGACAGGGGTTATGGCTACACCTTC	CASSQDRGYGYTF	TRBJ1-2	TRBV4-2	-	13	few
TGTGCCACCAGCAGAGCTATAGACAGGGACCACGAGCAGTACTTC	CATSRAIDRDHEQYF	TRBJ2-7	TRBV15	TRBD1	15	many
TGTGCCATCAGTGAGTCTCCGGGACAGGGGTCCACCGGGGAGCTGTTTTTT	CAISESPGQGSTGELFF	TRBJ2-2	TRBV10-3	TRBD1	17	-
TGTGCCAGCAGTGTTATCGTTTCTACTCCTGAAGCTTTCTTT	CASSVIVSTPEAFF	TRBJ1-1	TRBV2	-	14	-
TGTGTCAGCAGTTTACAGGACGGGGCCGCGAGCCGCTACACCTTC	CVSSLQDGAASRYTF	TRBJ1-2	TRBV27	-	15	-
TGTGCCAGCAGCCAAGTTTCCTTTGAGCAGTTCTTC	CASSQVSFEQFF	TRBJ2-1	TRBV3-1	-	12	few
TGTGCCAGCAGTTCCGGGACAGCGAGGGCACCCCTCCACTTT	CASSSGTARAPLHF	TRBJ1-6	TRBV27	TRBD1	14	-
TGCAGTGCTGGGGACTTGAACACTGAAGCTTTCTTT	CSAGDLNTEAFF	TRBJ1-1	TRBV20-1	-	12	many
TGTGCCAGCAGTTTTGGACATCCTAATTGGGGGGAGCAGTACTTC	CASSFGHPNWGEQYF	TRBJ2-7	TRBV6-2/TRBV6-3	-	15	-
TGTGCCAGTAGTATAGATCAAGGGGGCGCGGGCACAGATACGCAGTATTTT	CASSIDQGGAGTDTQYF	TRBJ2-3	TRBV19	TRBD1	17	few
TGTGCCAGCAGTCCTAACAACTTCCACACTGAAGCTTTCTTT	CASSPNNFHTEAFF	TRBJ1-1	TRBV28	-	14	-
TGCGCCAGCAGCCCCAGGGGTCGAGAGACCCAGTACTTC	CASSPRGRETQYF	TRBJ2-5	TRBV5-1	-	13	many
TGTGCCAGCAACTTAATAAACAATGAGCAGTTCTTC	CASNLINNEQFF	TRBJ2-1	TRBV7-8	-	12	many
TGTGCCAGCAGCTTAGCTCTAGCGGGGTCAGATACGCAGTATTTT	CASSLALAGSDTQYF	TRBJ2-3	TRBV7-2	TRBD2	15	few